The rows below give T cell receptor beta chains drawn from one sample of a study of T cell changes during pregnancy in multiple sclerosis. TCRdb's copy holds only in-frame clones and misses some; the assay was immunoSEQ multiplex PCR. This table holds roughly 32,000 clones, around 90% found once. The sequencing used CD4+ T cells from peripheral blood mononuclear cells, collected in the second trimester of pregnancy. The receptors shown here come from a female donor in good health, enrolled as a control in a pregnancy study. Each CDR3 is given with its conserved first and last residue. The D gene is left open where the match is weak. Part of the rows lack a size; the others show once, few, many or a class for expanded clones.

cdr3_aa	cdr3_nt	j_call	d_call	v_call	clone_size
CASSPGAGPQFF	TGTGCCAGCAGCCCAGGGGCAGGACCGCAGTTCTTC	TRBJ2-1	NA	TRBV7-2	NA
CASRGTGNTYGYTF	TGTGCCAGCAGAGGGACAGGGAACACCTATGGCTACACCTTC	TRBJ1-2	TRBD1	TRBV2	NA
CASSLGSTGSSPLHF	TGTGCCAGCAGCTTAGGGTCAACAGGCAGTTCACCCCTCCACTTT	TRBJ1-6	NA	TRBV7-8	NA
CASSLASRGGGYTF	TGTGCCAGCAGCTTAGCGAGTCGGGGGGGTGGCTACACCTTC	TRBJ1-2	NA	TRBV7-8	NA
CASSPSSYRAFGTEAFF	TGTGCCAGCTCACCGAGCTCCTACAGGGCATTTGGGACTGAAGCTTTCTTT	TRBJ1-1	NA	TRBV18	NA
CASREDFYGYTF	TGTGCCAGCAGGGAGGATTTCTATGGCTACACCTTC	TRBJ1-2	NA	TRBV6-5	few
CASSSRRGYSYEQYF	TGTGCCAGCAGCTCGCGCAGGGGGTACTCCTACGAGCAGTACTTC	TRBJ2-7	TRBD1	TRBV14	once
CASSPRGLMNTGELFF	TGTGCCAGCAGCCCCCGCGGACTAATGAACACCGGGGAGCTGTTTTTT	TRBJ2-2	NA	TRBV9	NA
CAISERGTSGSDEQFF	TGTGCCATCAGTGAGAGGGGGACTAGCGGGAGCGATGAGCAGTTCTTC	TRBJ2-1	TRBD2	TRBV10-3	NA
CASSLGRNGELFF	TGTGCCAGCAGCTTGGGGAGGAACGGGGAGCTGTTTTTT	TRBJ2-2	NA	TRBV7-6	NA
CASSLPGQLKDTGELFF	TGCGCCAGCAGCTTGCCGGGACAGCTAAAGGACACCGGGGAGCTGTTTTTT	TRBJ2-2	TRBD1	TRBV5-1	NA
CASSPGGAVNQPQHF	TGTGCCAGCTCACCTGGGGGGGCAGTCAATCAGCCCCAGCATTTT	TRBJ1-5	NA	TRBV18	NA
CASSEEQGGQPQHF	TGTGCCAGCAGTGAGGAACAGGGCGGTCAGCCCCAGCATTTT	TRBJ1-5	NA	TRBV2	NA
CAWSSGETQYF	TGTGCCTGGAGTAGCGGGGAGACCCAGTACTTC	TRBJ2-5	NA	TRBV30	NA
CSVQERANYGYTF	TGCAGCGTTCAGGAAAGAGCTAACTATGGCTACACCTTC	TRBJ1-2	NA	TRBV29-1	NA
CASSEPAVDRVMNTEAFF	TGTGCCAGCAGTGAACCTGCCGTGGACAGGGTAATGAACACTGAAGCTTTCTTT	TRBJ1-1	TRBD1	TRBV6-1	NA